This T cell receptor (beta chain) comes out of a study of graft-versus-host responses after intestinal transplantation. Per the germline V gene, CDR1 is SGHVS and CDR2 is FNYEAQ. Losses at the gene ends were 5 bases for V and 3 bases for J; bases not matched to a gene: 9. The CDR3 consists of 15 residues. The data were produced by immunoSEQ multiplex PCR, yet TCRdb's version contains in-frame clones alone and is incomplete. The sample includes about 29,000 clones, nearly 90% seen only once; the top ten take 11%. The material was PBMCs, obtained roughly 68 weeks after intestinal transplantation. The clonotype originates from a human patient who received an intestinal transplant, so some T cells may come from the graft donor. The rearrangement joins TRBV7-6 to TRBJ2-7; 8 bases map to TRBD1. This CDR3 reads CASSAGTGKRYEQYF. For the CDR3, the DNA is TGTGCCAGCAGCGCAGGGACAGGTAAACGCTACGAGCAGTACTTC.